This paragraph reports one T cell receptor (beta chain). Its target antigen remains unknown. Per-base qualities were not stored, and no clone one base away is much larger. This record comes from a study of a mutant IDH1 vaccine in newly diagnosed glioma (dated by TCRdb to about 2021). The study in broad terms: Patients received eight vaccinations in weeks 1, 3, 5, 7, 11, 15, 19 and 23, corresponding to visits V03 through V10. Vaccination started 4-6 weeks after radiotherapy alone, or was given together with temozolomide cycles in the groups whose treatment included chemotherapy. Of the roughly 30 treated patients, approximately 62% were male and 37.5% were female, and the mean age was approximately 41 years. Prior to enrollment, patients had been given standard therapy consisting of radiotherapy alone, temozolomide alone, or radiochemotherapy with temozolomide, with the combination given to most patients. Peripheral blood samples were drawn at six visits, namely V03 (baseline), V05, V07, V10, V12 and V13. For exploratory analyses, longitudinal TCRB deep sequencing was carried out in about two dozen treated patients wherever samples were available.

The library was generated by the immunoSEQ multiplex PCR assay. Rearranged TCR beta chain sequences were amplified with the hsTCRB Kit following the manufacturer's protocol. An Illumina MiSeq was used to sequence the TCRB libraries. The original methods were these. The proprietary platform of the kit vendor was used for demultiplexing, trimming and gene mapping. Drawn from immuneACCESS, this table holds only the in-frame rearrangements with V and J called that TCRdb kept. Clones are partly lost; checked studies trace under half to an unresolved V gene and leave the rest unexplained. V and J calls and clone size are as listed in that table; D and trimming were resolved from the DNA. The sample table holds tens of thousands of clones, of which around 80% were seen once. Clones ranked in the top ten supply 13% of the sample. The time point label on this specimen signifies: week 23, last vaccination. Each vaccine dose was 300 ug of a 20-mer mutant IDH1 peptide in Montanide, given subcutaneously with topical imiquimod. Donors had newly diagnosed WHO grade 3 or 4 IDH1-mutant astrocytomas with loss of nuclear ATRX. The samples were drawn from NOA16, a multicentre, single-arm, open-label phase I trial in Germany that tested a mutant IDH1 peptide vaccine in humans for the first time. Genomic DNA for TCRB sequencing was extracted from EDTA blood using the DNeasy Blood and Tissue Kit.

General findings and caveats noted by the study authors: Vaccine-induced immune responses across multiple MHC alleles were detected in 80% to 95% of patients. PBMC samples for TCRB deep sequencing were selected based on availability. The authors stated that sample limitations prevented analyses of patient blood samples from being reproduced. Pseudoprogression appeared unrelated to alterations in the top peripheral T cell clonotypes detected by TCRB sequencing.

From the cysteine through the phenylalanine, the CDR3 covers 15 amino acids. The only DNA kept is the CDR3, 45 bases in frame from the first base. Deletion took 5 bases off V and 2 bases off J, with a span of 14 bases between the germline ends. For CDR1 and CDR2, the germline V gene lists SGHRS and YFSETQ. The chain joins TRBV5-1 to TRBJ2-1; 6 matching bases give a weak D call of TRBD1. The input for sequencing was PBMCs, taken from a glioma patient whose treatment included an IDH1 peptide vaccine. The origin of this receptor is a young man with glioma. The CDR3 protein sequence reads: CASRWAGEAYNEQFF. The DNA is TGCGCCAGCAGATGGGCAGGGGAAGCCTACAATGAGCAGTTCTTC.